The clone carrying this T cell receptor (beta chain) appeared a single time. What it binds is unknown. V lost 4 bases, J lost 2 bases, and 11 bases lay in between. Germline CDR1 MGHDK, CDR2 SYGVNS. The CDR3 totals 14 residues. This entry comes from a study of T cells in localized non-small cell lung cancer. Data came from immunoSEQ multiplex PCR; TCRdb stores just in-frame clones and leaves some out. The sample shows 50,000 or so clones, about four fifths of them seen only once. Study-wide findings and caveats: Within adjacent lung there appeared a median around 57 of the top 100 tumor clones. The highest T cell clonality was in uninvolved adjacent lung, above tumor.

Specimen: peripheral blood, collected before any cancer treatment. The sequence derives from a female donor aged 60 or older with stage II squamous cell lung carcinoma. The V and J genes are TRBV25-1 and TRBJ1-1, with TRBD1 as a possible D gene (5 bases). CDR3 residues: CASSAGTPNTEAFF. The DNA for the CDR3 is TGTGCCAGCAGTGCCGGGACTCCCAACACTGAAGCTTTCTTT. Full variable domain (missing parts from reference TRBV25-1 and TRBJ1-1): EADIYQTPRYLVIGTGKKITLECSQTMGHDKMYWYQQDPGMELHLIHYSYGVNSTEKGDLSSESTVSRIRTEHFPLTLESARPSHTSQYLCASSAGTPNTEAFFGQGTRLTVV.